The 6 T cell receptor beta chains listed next were all sequenced from one sample in a study of cytomegalovirus exposure and HLA in healthy donors. The PCR used 60 Vbeta and 13 Jbeta primers. Repertoires were generated with immunoSEQ multiplex PCR, while TCRdb's copy carries only in-frame clones and drops some. Here the sample spans over 150,000 clones, over 70% being singletons. The sequencing input was PBMCs. The receptors stem from a woman in her 30s in good health and CMV-seronegative.

The gene calls are TRBV5-1 and TRBJ1-3, with TRBD1 as a possible D gene (5 bases). V lost 0 bases and J 0 bases, leaving 7 bases between the germline ends. The CDR3 is 15 residues long. Germline CDR1 SGHRS, CDR2 YFSETQ. Here the CDR3 reads CASSLAQGSGNTIYF. In nucleotides, the CDR3 is TGCGCCAGCAGCTTGGCGCAGGGCTCTGGAAACACCATATATTTT.

A note on this clone: This same CDR3 is encoded by further DNA sequences in the sample. The V and J genes are TRBV5-4 and TRBJ2-5; D is unresolved. V shed 0 bases and J shed 2 bases, with 5 bases lying between them. Germline V CDR1 and CDR2: SGHNT, YYREEE (reference sequence). This CDR3 has 13 amino acids. CDR3 DNA: TGTGCCAGCAGCTTGGACCTACAAGAGACCCAGTACTTC. Amino acids: CASSLDLQETQYF.

This chain uses TRBV4-1 with TRBJ2-7, with 10 positions matching TRBD2. Losses at the gene ends were 0 bases for V and 7 bases for J; bases not matched to a gene: 18. CDR1 and CDR2 from the germline V gene are MGHRA and YSYEKL. The CDR3 spans 19 residues. CDR3 in amino acids: CASSQELVGTSDPVGEQYF. DNA for the CDR3: TGCGCCAGCAGCCAAGAGTTAGTTGGGACTAGCGATCCCGTGGGTGAGCAGTACTTC.

This chain connects TRBV7-9 to TRBJ2-2, with D perhaps matching TRBD2 (5 bases). Germline V gives CDR1 SEHNR, CDR2 FQNEAQ (reference sequence). The CDR3 has 15 amino acids. V was clipped by 3 bases and J by 5 bases, with 13 bases between them. As DNA, the CDR3 is TGTGCCAGCAGCTTGCAAAGGGAGAGTACCGGGGAGCTGTTTTTT. Translation: CASSLQRESTGELFF. The full variable domain, in which reference TRBV7-9 and TRBJ2-2 provide the parts outside the CDR3, is DTGVSQNPRHKITKRGQNVTFRCDPISEHNRLYWYRQTLGQGPEFLTYFQNEAQLEKSRLLSDRFSAERPKGSFSTLEIQRTEQGDSAMYLCASSLQRESTGELFFGEGSRLTVL.

This clone was seen once. The rearrangement links TRBV7-2 to TRBJ2-5, with TRBD1 identical over 8 bases. The end of the DNA is better explained by TRBJ2-7, so the J call may be wrong. Germline loops: CDR1 SGHTA, CDR2 FQGNSA. The CDR3 contains 14 residues. The CDR3 spells CASSAQGAVYEQYF. As DNA, the CDR3 is TGTGCCAGCAGCGCCCAGGGGGCCGTTTACGAGCAGTACTTC.

This chain links TRBV2 with TRBJ1-2; D possibly corresponds to TRBD1 (6 bases). Per germline, CDR1 SNHLY and CDR2 FYNNEI. This CDR3 contains 14 residues. V dropped 5 bases and J dropped 4 bases, with 14 bases sitting between them. The CDR3 sequence: CASSSEGVGYGYTF. CDR3 DNA: TGTGCCAGCAGTTCCGAGGGGGTAGGCTATGGCTACACCTTC. Full variable domain (rest looked up from reference TRBV2 and TRBJ1-2): EPEVTQTPSHQVTQMGQEVILRCVPISNHLYFYWYRQILGQKVEFLVSFYNNEISEKSEIFDDQFSVERPDGSNFTLKIRSTKLEDSAMYFCASSSEGVGYGYTFGSGTRLTVV.